These 12 T cell receptor beta chains were all obtained from the same sample, sequenced in a study of cytomegalovirus exposure and HLA in healthy donors. The PCR ran on 60 Vbeta and 13 Jbeta primers. Here immunoSEQ multiplex PCR was the method, and the copy in TCRdb shows in-frame clones only, minus some. Of fewer than 200,000 clones in the sample, about three quarters are singletons; the top ten hold less than 0.9%. Specimen: PBMCs. These receptors came from a female donor in good health and CMV-seronegative.

V usage is TRBV4-3 and J usage is TRBJ2-1, with TRBD2 matching 10 bases. The CDR3 spans 17 residues. Germline CDR1 LGHNA, CDR2 YSLEER. V lost 1 base, J lost 4 bases, and 7 bases stayed unmatched. The CDR3 region is CASSQGTSLAGYNEQFF. The DNA of the CDR3 is TGCGCCAGCAGCCAAGGAACCTCACTAGCGGGATACAATGAGCAGTTCTTC.

The V and J genes are TRBV5-6 and TRBJ2-1; 8 nucleotides align to TRBD2. With V trimmed by 4 bases and J by 3 bases, 6 bases remained unmatched. Germline lookup yields CDR1 SGHDT and CDR2 YYEEEE. The CDR3 runs 15 residues. CDR3 coding DNA: TGTGCCAGCAGCCGAACCGGGACTAGCTACAATGAGCAGTTCTTC. It is translated as CASSRTGTSYNEQFF.

This clone showed up just once. This chain connects TRBV11-2 to TRBJ2-3; weak D call: TRBD2 (5 bases). CDR3 length: 14 residues. In germline, CDR1 is SGHAT, CDR2 FQNNGV. V was trimmed by 1 base and J by 5 bases, leaving 10 bases between them. CDR3 sequence reads: CASSLGTSEDTQYF. The CDR3, as DNA: TGTGCCAGCAGCTTAGGAACTAGTGAAGATACGCAGTATTTT.

This sequence joins TRBV11-2 and TRBJ2-3; 12 positions agree with TRBD2. The length of the CDR3 is 16 residues. Trimming cost V 2 bases and J 5 bases; bases outside gene matches: 5. Germline loops: CDR1 SGHAT, CDR2 FQNNGV. The CDR3 here is CASSLRLAGGGDTQYF. Written as DNA, the CDR3 is TGTGCCAGCAGCTTACGCCTAGCGGGAGGGGGAGATACGCAGTATTTT.

Points on this clone: At one of its ends the junction is not consistent with the germline gene, which may arise from a read error. The rearrangement links TRBV11-1 to TRBJ2-2, with D perhaps TRBD1 (6 bases). CDR1 and CDR2 (germline): SGHAT, FQDESV (reference sequence). The CDR3 loop spans 16 amino acids. This CDR3 reads CASSPYRALQVGELLF. CDR3 DNA sequence: TGTGCCAGCAGCCCCTACAGGGCCCTTCAAGTCGGGGAGCTGCTTTTT. Full variable domain (missing parts from reference TRBV11-1 and TRBJ2-2): EAEVAQSPRYKITEKSQAVAFWCDPISGHATLYWYRQILGQGPELLVQFQDESVVDDSQLPKDRFSAERLKGVDSTLKIQPAELGDSAMYLCASSPYRALQVGELLFGEGSRLTVL.

The V and J genes are TRBV14 and TRBJ1-2; 7 positions agree with TRBD1. This CDR3 contains 14 residues. Germline V CDR1 and CDR2: SGHDN, FVKESK. V dropped 5 bases and J dropped 5; count of bases not matched to a gene: 8. The CDR3 loop reads CASSYGQAVYGYTF. As DNA, the CDR3 is TGTGCCAGCAGCTATGGACAGGCCGTTTATGGCTACACCTTC. Based on the CDR3 plus reference TRBV14 and TRBJ1-2, the full variable domain is EAGVTQFPSHSVIEKGQTVTLRCDPISGHDNLYWYRRVMGKEIKFLLHFVKESKQDESGMPNNRFLAERTGGTYSTLKVQPAELEDSGVYFCASSYGQAVYGYTFGSGTRLTVV.

J is TRBJ2-7 and V is TRBV4-1, with TRBD1 identical over 7 bases. This CDR3 is 16 amino acids long. The J segment lost 2 bases and the V segment lost 1 base, leaving 8 bases of the junction unmatched. Germline V gene data show CDR1 as MGHRA and CDR2 as YSYEKL. CDR3 amino acids: CASSQARDSLTYEQYF. The CDR3 DNA is TGCGCCAGCAGCCAAGCCCGGGACAGCCTTACCTACGAGCAGTACTTC.

The CDR3: CASSLSWGQGKNQPQHF. The CDR3 region has the DNA TGTGCCAGCAGCTTATCTTGGGGACAGGGTAAAAATCAGCCCCAGCATTTT. The genes are TRBV7-2 and TRBJ1-5; TRBD1 matches 9 bases. This CDR3 comprises 17 residues. CDR1 and CDR2 (germline): SGHTA, FQGNSA. V lost 2 bases, J lost 4 bases, and 9 bases stayed unmatched.

This chain uses TRBV11-2 with TRBJ2-1, with 9 positions matching TRBD2. The length of the CDR3 is 14 residues. Germline CDR1 reads SGHAT; CDR2 reads FQNNGV. Trimming cost V 1 base and J 11 bases; bases outside gene matches: 6. CDR3 amino acids: CASSLVGTSGQQFF. For the CDR3, the DNA is TGTGCCAGCAGCTTAGTGGGCACTAGCGGGCAGCAGTTCTTC.

This clone was counted a single time. The rearrangement joins TRBV6-5 to TRBJ2-7, with 13 bases lining up with TRBD2. The CDR3 totals 15 residues. Trimming removed 6 bases from V and 4 bases from J; junction bases left unmatched: 6. Germline CDR1 is MNHEY and CDR2 is SVGAGI. DNA for the CDR3: TGTGCCAGCAGCCGGGGACTAGCGGGAAGTTACGAGCAGTACTTC. Protein sequence: CASSRGLAGSYEQYF.

The rearrangement joins TRBV7-7 to TRBJ2-2; maybe TRBD1 (6 bases). Trimming shortened V by 7 bases and J by 4 bases, and 13 bases separated the two germline ends. This CDR3 comprises 14 residues. Germline values: CDR1 SSHAT, CDR2 FNYEAQ (reference sequence). CDR3 region: CASTAGVVTGELFF. Written as DNA, the CDR3 is TGTGCCAGCACGGCAGGGGTTGTCACCGGGGAGCTGTTTTTT.

The gene calls are TRBV7-3 and TRBJ2-2; 8 nucleotides match TRBD2. The CDR3 has 13 amino acids. Germline lookup yields CDR1 SGHTA and CDR2 FQGTGA. V was clipped by 5 bases and J by 6 bases; unmatched bases: 2. In DNA, the CDR3 is TGTGCCAGCAGCATCGGGGGGGCCGGGGAGCTGTTTTTT. Translated, it gives CASSIGGAGELFF. Full variable domain (outside the CDR3, taken from reference TRBV7-3 and TRBJ2-2): GAGVSQTPSNKVTEKGKYVELRCDPISGHTALYWYRQSLGQGPEFLIYFQGTGAADDSGLPNDRFFAVRPEGSVSTLKIQRTERGDSAVYLCASSIGGAGELFFGEGSRLTVL.